What follows are 29 T cell receptor beta chains derived from one specimen sequenced in a study of T cells in Graves' hyperthyroidism and ophthalmopathy. Template material for amplifying TCR beta CDR3 regions consisted of RNA transcripts. HTBI primers were the set used in a first-round RT-PCR of the TCR CDR3. TCRdb re-derived calls from the multiplex PCR reads in MiXCR, one entry per CDR3 protein. This sample has under 650,000 distinct CDR3 sequences, with around 15% found just once. Sequencing was performed on blood. All receptors come from a woman aged 25 to 39 with Graves' hyperthyroidism.

This clonotype was seen repeatedly, ten times or more. The CDR3 DNA reads TGTGCCAGCAGTTCCCGGTCTGGCGAGCAGTACTTC. Amino acids: CASSSRSGEQYF. The V call is TRBV6-1, the J call TRBJ2-7; D remains ambiguous. The germline V gene encodes CDR1 MNHNS and CDR2 SASEGT. Deletions cut 5 bases from V and 6 bases from J, with 11 bases between. The CDR3 loop spans 12 amino acids.

The chain carries TRBV28 and TRBJ1-3; no definite D call. The germline V and J ends were trimmed by 6 bases and 0 bases, with 12 bases remaining between them. The CDR3 is 15 residues long. Germline lookup yields CDR1 MDHEN and CDR2 SYDVKM. CDR3 sequence (DNA): TGTGCCAGCAGCCCGGGGTACGCCTCTGGAAACACCATATATTTT. It is translated as CASSPGYASGNTIYF.

This clonotype showed up just a few times. The chain employs TRBV29-1 and TRBJ2-1; D might be TRBD2 (7 bases). V lost 6 bases and J lost 0, with 18 bases in between. CDR3 size: 16 residues. Germline values: CDR1 SQVTM, CDR2 ANQGSEA. DNA of the CDR3: TGCAGCGTGAGGGGAGGGGGGGGCTTCTCCTACAATGAGCAGTTCTTC. Its protein product is CSVRGGGGFSYNEQFF.

About this clonotype: Sequence at one end of the junction differs from germline and may be a read error. V usage is TRBV4-2 and J usage is TRBJ1-2, with TRBD1 matching 8 bases. CDR1 LGHNA and CDR2 YNFKEQ come from the germline V gene. This CDR3 has 15 residues. This chain's CDR3 is CASNQVSTGVDGYTF. The CDR3, as DNA: TGTGCCAGCAACCAAGTCTCGACAGGGGTGGATGGCTACACCTTC.

In its sample, this clonotype was seen a few times. V gene TRBV18 combines with J gene TRBJ1-1; unclear D gene. Germline loops: CDR1 KGHSH, CDR2 LQKENI. Trimming took 6 bases from V and 5 from J, leaving 19 bases between them. There are 15 residues in the CDR3. The CDR3 loop is CASSRDGVEGTEAFF. The CDR3 bases are TGTGCCAGCTCGCGCGATGGGGTCGAAGGGACTGAAGCTTTCTTT.

This clonotype was counted a few times. The chain uses TRBV5-1 and TRBJ1-4; tentative D call: TRBD1 (6 bases). Looked up from germline, CDR1 is SGHRS and CDR2 is YFSETQ. This CDR3 is built from 14 residues. Trimming left V 0 bases short and J 5 bases short, with 8 bases between. The CDR3 loop is CASSLAGENEKLFF. CDR3 nucleotide sequence: TGCGCCAGCAGCTTGGCAGGGGAGAATGAAAAACTGTTTTTT.

In this sample, this clonotype turned up once. The chain couples TRBV5-4 to TRBJ2-2; possibly TRBD1 for D (6 bases). V was cut by 4 bases and J by 7 bases, with 11 bases left in between. Germline V CDR1 and CDR2: SGHNT, YYREEE (reference sequence). The CDR3 length is 13 residues. CDR3 in amino acids: CASSTYRVGELFF. The CDR3 DNA reads TGTGCCAGCAGCACTTACAGGGTCGGGGAGCTGTTTTTT.

This clonotype has more than one count but fewer than ten. A read error may explain this, as a much larger clone is one base away. V is TRBV7-2 and J is TRBJ2-7, with 12 bases identical to TRBD2. Germline trimming cut 6 bases from V and 0 bases from J; bases unmatched to any gene: 3. This CDR3 region has 15 residues. Germline CDR1 reads SGHTA; CDR2 reads FQGNSA. In DNA, the CDR3 is TGTGCCAGCAGACCTAGCGGGAGGGCCTCCTACGAGCAGTACTTC. This encodes CASRPSGRASYEQYF.

This clonotype was detected many times. The chain's CDR3 is CASSLEGTVISYEQYF. The CDR3 DNA reads as TGTGCCAGCAGCTTAGAAGGGACGGTGATCTCCTACGAGCAGTACTTC. This rearrangement joins TRBV11-3 to TRBJ2-7; tentatively, D is TRBD1 or TRBD2 (5 bases each). Deletions cut 0 bases from V and 0 bases from J, with 12 bases between. Germline lookup yields CDR1 SGHNT and CDR2 YENEEA. The CDR3 contains 16 residues. Full variable domain (outside the CDR3, taken from reference TRBV11-3 and TRBJ2-7): EAGVVQSPRYKIIEKKQPVAFWCNPISGHNTLYWYLQNLGQGPELLIRYENEEAVDDSQLPKDRFSAERLKGVDSTLKIQPAELGDSAVYLCASSLEGTVISYEQYFGPGTRLTVT.

This clonotype was seen at least ten times. The V call is TRBV20-1, the J call TRBJ2-7; 10 nucleotides match TRBD2. Germline V gives CDR1 DFQATT, CDR2 SNEGSKA (reference sequence). V shed 0 bases and J 3 bases; nucleotides not matched to a gene: 5. The CDR3 is 15 amino acids. The CDR3 is CSARDLASGSYEQYF. The CDR3 region has the DNA TGCAGTGCTAGAGATTTGGCTAGCGGGAGCTACGAGCAGTACTTC.

As regards this clonotype: This may come from a read error, since a much larger clone is one base off. V gene TRBV18 combines with J gene TRBJ2-1; TRBD2 might be the D (6 bases). Germline V CDR1 and CDR2: KGHSH, LQKENI. The CDR3 contains 13 residues. V was trimmed by 10 bases and J by 5 bases, leaving 15 bases between them. CDR3 residues: CAIMASVHNEQFF. CDR3 coding DNA: TGTGCCATCATGGCTAGCGTCCACAATGAGCAGTTCTTC.

The chain has TRBV5-1 and TRBJ1-4, with TRBD1 as a possible D gene (6 bases). Germline assignment: CDR1 SGHRS and CDR2 YFSETQ. V lost 0 bases and J 8 bases, leaving 14 bases between the germline ends. This CDR3 region has 15 residues. This chain's CDR3 is CASSLASGAREKLFF. The CDR3 DNA follows: TGCGCCAGCAGCTTGGCCTCAGGGGCAAGGGAAAAACTGTTTTTT.

This clonotype was recorded at least ten times. The chain employs TRBV27 and TRBJ2-1; 10 bases match TRBD2. Trimming at V came to 2 bases and at J to 7 bases, leaving 5 bases not matched to a gene. This CDR3 is 15 amino acids long. CDR1 MNHEY and CDR2 SMNVEV come from the germline V gene (reference sequence). The CDR3 region has the DNA TGTGCCAGCAGTTTAATAGCGGGAGGAGGAAATGAGCAGTTCTTC. The encoded protein is CASSLIAGGGNEQFF.

Remarks on this clonotype: Because the CDR3's place on the DNA is in doubt, the DNA is left out and the CDR3 is given as listed by TCRdb. The chain has TRBV4-3 and TRBJ2-2; TRBD1, the table's D call, was not compared with the DNA. A total of 19 residues make up the CDR3, ends included. The germline gives CDR1 LGHNA, CDR2 YSLEER. CDR3 sequence reads: CASNQNDRELTRTPGSCFF.

This clonotype has a count of ten or more. The chain couples TRBV28 to TRBJ1-5; D is unresolved. Germline CDR1 and CDR2: MDHEN and SYDVKM. The V and J ends lost 4 bases and 1 base respectively, with 5 bases between them. This CDR3 region has 13 residues. CDR3 sequence (DNA): TGTGCCAGCAGTTGGAGCAGCAATCAGCCCCAGCATTTT. It codes for CASSWSSNQPQHF.

This clonotype appeared a few times. The chain couples TRBV27 to TRBJ2-7, with D possibly called TRBD1 or TRBD2 (5 bases each). The CDR3 spans 13 residues. V dropped 5 bases and J dropped 7 bases, with 15 bases sitting between them. The germline CDR1 and CDR2 sequences are MNHEY and SMNVEV (reference sequence). The CDR3, as DNA: TGTGCCAGCAGTCGCAGAGGGACGGGGGAGCAGTACTTC. As protein: CASSRRGTGEQYF.

This clonotype was observed a handful of times. The chain uses TRBV28 and TRBJ1-1, with unresolved D. Looked up from germline, CDR1 is MDHEN and CDR2 is SYDVKM. The CDR3 runs to 12 residues. Trimming left V 1 base short and J 4 bases short, with 4 bases between. CDR3 nucleotides: TGTGCCAGCAGTTTATCACCCACTGAAGCTTTCTTT. This sequence encodes CASSLSPTEAFF.

This chain connects TRBV19 to TRBJ1-4; no firm D call. The germline V and J ends were trimmed by 2 bases and 8 bases, with 15 bases remaining between them. The germline V gene has CDR1 LNHDA and CDR2 SQIVND (reference sequence). The CDR3 covers 15 residues. The CDR3 here is CASSIRRVTSEKLFF. The DNA of the CDR3 is TGTGCCAGTAGTATAAGGAGGGTTACTTCGGAAAAACTGTTTTTT.

This clonotype came up a few times. The rearrangement joins TRBV6-1 to TRBJ1-1, with no clear D. Germline V gives CDR1 MNHNS, CDR2 SASEGT. There are 13 residues in the CDR3. V lost 6 bases to trimming and J lost 1 base, with 9 bases between them. In nucleotides, the CDR3 is TGTGCCAGCAGAAGGGCCCCGAACACTGAAGCTTTCTTT. Translating it yields CASRRAPNTEAFF.

This clonotype was observed at least ten times. The rearrangement links TRBV5-1 to TRBJ2-3; TRBD2 might be the D (5 bases). Deletions cut 3 bases from V and 0 bases from J, with 8 bases between. This CDR3 contains 14 residues. Germline-derived CDR1 and CDR2 are SGHRS and YFSETQ. For the CDR3, the DNA is TGCGCCAGCAGCTCGGGAATTAGCACAGATACGCAGTATTTT. Its protein product is CASSSGISTDTQYF.

On this clonotype itself: This may stem from a read error, because a much larger clone lies one nucleotide away. The chain combines TRBV7-2 with TRBJ2-1, with TRBD1 as a possible D gene (6 bases). Germline CDR1 and CDR2: SGHTA and FQGNSA. The CDR3 consists of 15 residues. CDR3 in amino acids: CASSSQGIRNNQQFF. For the CDR3, the DNA is TGTGCCAGCAGCTCGCAGGGGATAAGGAACAATCAGCAGTTCTTC.

This chain uses TRBV28 with TRBJ2-7; 9 bases agree with TRBD1. Germline values: CDR1 MDHEN, CDR2 SYDVKM. The CDR3 spans 16 residues. The junction had 11 bases not matched to a gene; V was cut back by 5 bases and J by 3 bases. CDR3 in amino acids: CASSPFARQGGYEQYF. For the CDR3, the DNA is TGTGCCAGCAGTCCTTTTGCAAGACAGGGGGGCTACGAGCAGTACTTC.

In this sample, this clonotype turned up many times. The chain is built from TRBV2 and TRBJ2-1; no clear D gene. The V gene lost 0 bases and the J gene lost 8 bases, with 11 bases spanning the gap. Germline CDR1 is SNHLY and CDR2 is FYNNEI. CDR3 length equals 14 residues. The CDR3 reads CASSEALLVDEQFF. The DNA of the CDR3 is TGTGCCAGCAGTGAAGCGCTTCTCGTGGATGAGCAGTTCTTC.

For the CDR3, the DNA is TGCGCCAGCAGCTTCCTAGCGGGAAGGGGTAATGAGCAGTTCTTC. Its translation: CASSFLAGRGNEQFF. The chain has TRBV5-1 and TRBJ2-1, with 9 bases lining up with TRBD2. From germline, CDR1 is SGHRS and CDR2 YFSETQ. The CDR3 is 15 amino acids. J was trimmed by 7 bases and V by 2 bases; bases with no gene match: 7.

This clonotype was detected a few times. CDR3 nucleotide sequence: TGTGCCAGCAGTCCCGGGACTTTAGGGGAGCAGTTCTTC. Protein: CASSPGTLGEQFF. The chain joins TRBV12-3 or TRBV12-4 to TRBJ2-1, with D possibly being TRBD2 (6 bases). Trimming pared 5 bases from V and 10 bases from J, leaving 15 bases between. The CDR3 covers 13 residues.

Ten or more counts support this clonotype. The CDR3 sequence is CASSEVDGTNTGELFF. The CDR3 DNA follows: TGTGCCAGCAGTGAGGTGGACGGAACGAACACCGGGGAGCTGTTTTTT. This chain links TRBV6-1 with TRBJ2-2; no firm D call. The CDR3 contains 16 residues. From germline, CDR1 is MNHNS and CDR2 SASEGT. Trimming took off 3 bases at V and 0 bases at J, with 11 bases between the two ends.

This clonotype showed up many times. The J gene is TRBJ2-1, the V gene TRBV12-3 or TRBV12-4; D gene ambiguous. Trimming removed 6 bases at V and 4 bases at J, with 10 bases between. The CDR3 is 13 amino acids. CDR3 loop: CASSLTKYNEQFF. The CDR3 DNA follows: TGTGCCAGCAGCCTCACGAAATACAATGAGCAGTTCTTC.

This clonotype was picked up a small number of times. CDR3 nucleotide sequence: TGTGCCAGCCAGGGGAGGGGAAATGAAAAACTGTTTTTT. As protein: CASQGRGNEKLFF. The chain uses TRBV5-6 and TRBJ1-4; the D gene is possibly TRBD1 (6 bases). Trimming left V 7 bases short and J 5 bases short, with 12 bases between. CDR1 SGHDT and CDR2 YYEEEE come from the germline V gene. The CDR3 has 13 residues.

The table lists this clonotype with a few counts. The CDR3 DNA reads as TGTGCCAGCAGCTTGGGGGACCTAAATTCACCCCTCCACTTT. Protein: CASSLGDLNSPLHF. The chain joins TRBV11-3 to TRBJ1-6; D possibly corresponds to TRBD1 (5 bases). The CDR3 runs to 14 residues. Trimming cost V 3 bases and J 7 bases, with 10 bases left between them. The germline CDR1 and CDR2 sequences are SGHNT and YENEEA.